The TCR beta chain under discussion was sequenced for a study of blood T cell repertoires in COVID-19. The overall study: T cells, B-cell-depleted T cells, or PBMCs supplied cDNA or gDNA.

In the source study's methods: Estimated nucleated cell counts came from reference gene primer amplification. Clones were sequenced by immunoSEQ multiplex PCR, and TCRdb holds only the in-frame ones, with some missing. That table gives V, J and clone size, and the DNA gave D and trimming. In the table there are 120,000 to 150,000 clones, around 84% of which are singletons. This CDR3 contains 13 residues. V was trimmed by 4 bases and J by 4 bases, leaving 9 bases between them. CDR1 is SGHNT, CDR2 YYREEE, per germline (reference sequence). Sequencing used peripheral blood. The receptor's source is a man aged 55 to 69 with active or convalescent COVID-19. J is TRBJ1-3 and V is TRBV5-4; no clear D gene. CDR3 region: CASSRWEGNTIYF. DNA of the CDR3: TGTGCCAGCAGCAGATGGGAGGGAAACACCATATATTTT.